The 30 T cell receptor beta chains below all came from one sample that was sequenced in a study of OX40 agonist ivuxolimab in advanced cancers. Method: immunoSEQ multiplex PCR; TCRdb's copy keeps in-frame clones and lacks some. In the table there are about 79,000 clones, approximately 91% of which are singletons. Sequenced material: CD4+ or CD8+ T cells sorted from blood, taken in a trial of the OX40 agonist ivuxolimab. All receptors come from an adult with an advanced solid tumor such as melanoma, head and neck, liver or kidney cancer.

The chain recombines TRBV16 with TRBJ2-7; D is uncertain. The V end was cut by 4 bases, the J end by 2 bases, with 9 bases between. The germline CDR1 and CDR2 sequences are KGHSY and FQNENV. This CDR3 comprises 13 residues. The CDR3 DNA reads as TGTGCCAGCAGCCCAAGTTCTACCTACGAGCAGTACTTC. Amino acids: CASSPSSTYEQYF.

The chain links TRBV28 to TRBJ2-3, with 9 bases aligning to TRBD1. Germline-derived CDR1 and CDR2 are MDHEN and SYDVKM. CDR3 length: 14 amino acids. V was clipped by 6 bases and J by 10 bases; unmatched bases: 11. The CDR3 region has the DNA TGTGCCAGCAGCCTCGGGACAGGGTGGGGGTCGCAGTATTTT. Protein sequence: CASSLGTGWGSQYF.

The V and J genes are TRBV7-3 and TRBJ2-5; D tentatively reads TRBD1 or TRBD2 (6 bases each). The CDR3 has 15 amino acids. Germline loops: CDR1 SGHTA, CDR2 FQGTGA. V was cut by 3 bases and J by 5 bases, with 16 bases left in between. The CDR3 region has the DNA TGTGCCAGCAGCTTTGGGGGGCCAGGGGCGGAGACCCAGTACTTC. It translates to CASSFGGPGAETQYF.

This clone was counted once. The V call is TRBV5-1, the J call TRBJ1-5, with D tentatively TRBD1 (5 bases). From germline, CDR1 is SGHRS and CDR2 YFSETQ. The V end was cut by 4 bases, the J end by 4 bases, with 9 bases between. The CDR3 runs to 13 residues. The CDR3 region has the DNA TGCGCCAGCAGCGCGGGGGGGAATCAGCCCCAGCATTTT. It translates to CASSAGGNQPQHF.

The chain recombines TRBV2 with TRBJ1-4; weak D call: TRBD1 (5 bases). Germline V CDR1 and CDR2: SNHLY, FYNNEI. The CDR3 is 18 amino acids. The ends were cut back, 6 bases at V and 0 bases at J, with 20 bases in the middle. The CDR3 protein is CASSAGTRPTATNEKLFF. The CDR3 DNA reads TGTGCCAGCAGCGCCGGGACCCGCCCCACCGCAACTAATGAAAAACTGTTTTTT.

This clone was observed a few times. The rearrangement links TRBV7-6 to TRBJ1-4; 8 bases fit TRBD1. Germline assignment: CDR1 SGHVS and CDR2 FNYEAQ. The CDR3 sequence is 16 residues long. The junction had 13 bases not matched to a gene; V was cut back by 6 bases and J by 7 bases. CDR3 in amino acids: CASSQLGGQGGEKLFF. The CDR3 coding sequence is TGTGCCAGCAGTCAACTGGGTGGACAGGGAGGTGAAAAACTGTTTTTT. Full variable domain (missing parts from reference TRBV7-6 and TRBJ1-4): GAGVSQSPRYKVTKRGQDVALRCDPISGHVSLYWYRQALGQGPEFLTYFNYEAQQDKSGLPNDRFSAERPEGSISTLTIQRTEQRDSAMYRCASSQLGGQGGEKLFFGSGTQLSVL.

The chain is built from TRBV18 and TRBJ1-3; possible D gene TRBD1, 5 bases. The CDR3 runs 19 residues. Germline values: CDR1 KGHSH, CDR2 LQKENI. Trimming removed 1 base from V and 1 base from J, with 20 bases in between. CDR3: CASSPQRTTSPGSGNTIYF. Here the CDR3 DNA reads TGTGCCAGCTCACCACAACGGACAACTTCCCCGGGGTCTGGAAACACCATATATTTT.

The V gene is TRBV6-6, the J gene TRBJ1-1; tentatively, D is TRBD1 (5 bases). V gave up 11 bases and J gave up 6 bases, with 13 bases separating them. This CDR3 has 11 amino acids. Germline-derived CDR1 and CDR2 are MNHNY and SVGAGI (reference sequence). The DNA for the CDR3 is TGTGCCGGGGGGGGGTTTTCTGAAGCTTTCTTT. It is translated as CAGGGFSEAFF.

V usage is TRBV15 and J usage is TRBJ2-5; 9 nucleotides match TRBD2. The germline CDR1 and CDR2 sequences are LNHNV and YYDKDF (reference sequence). With 5 bases clipped from V and 3 bases from J, the junction kept 7 bases outside the gene matches. The CDR3 length is 15 residues. The CDR3 region is CATSASSGTEETQYF. Written as DNA, the CDR3 is TGTGCCACCAGCGCGTCTAGCGGGACTGAAGAGACCCAGTACTTC.

The chain couples TRBV21-1 to TRBJ1-5; the table's D gene call, TRBD1, was not cross checked with the DNA. TRBV21-1 is a pseudogene segment. The CDR3 is made up of 16 amino acids. CDR3: CASSKKATGTNQPQHF. The DNA of the CDR3 is TGTGCCAGCAGCAAAAAGGCGACAGGGACAAATCAGCCCCAGCATTTT.

This rearrangement joins TRBV9 to TRBJ2-4, with 7 bases identical to TRBD2. This CDR3 comprises 13 residues. The germline V gene encodes CDR1 SGDLS and CDR2 YYNGEE. Germline trimming cut 0 bases from V and 13 bases from J; bases unmatched to any gene: 7. The CDR3 DNA reads as TGTGCCAGCAGCGTAGAGGGGAGGGGAGGGCAGTACTTC. Translated: CASSVEGRGGQYF. Using reference TRBV9 and TRBJ2-4 for the parts outside the CDR3, the full variable domain is DSGVTQTPKHLITATGQRVTLRCSPRSGDLSVYWYQQSLDQGLQFLIQYYNGEERAKGNILERFSAQQFPDLHSELNLSSLELGDSALYFCASSVEGRGGQYFGAGTRLSVL.

The chain links TRBV15 to TRBJ2-7, with D hard to call. V lost 1 base, J lost 4 bases, and 11 bases lay in between. The CDR3 totals 14 residues. Per germline, CDR1 LNHNV and CDR2 YYDKDF (reference sequence). The CDR3 sequence: CATSRGGNRYEQYF. The CDR3 region has the DNA TGTGCCACCAGCAGAGGCGGAAATCGGTACGAGCAGTACTTC.

This rearrangement joins TRBV11-2 to TRBJ2-5; 8 bases fit TRBD2. Trimming at V came to 5 bases and at J to 6 bases, leaving 14 bases not matched to a gene. The CDR3 runs 16 residues. CDR1 and CDR2 from the germline V gene are SGHAT and FQNNGV. In DNA form, the CDR3 reads TGTGCCAGCAGCCCCCTTGGATCAGCGGGAGTAAAGACCCAGTACTTC. Protein sequence: CASSPLGSAGVKTQYF.

This rearrangement joins TRBV9 to TRBJ2-1; D is perhaps TRBD2 (6 bases). This CDR3 has 18 amino acids. Per germline, CDR1 SGDLS and CDR2 YYNGEE. Trimming took off 0 bases at V and 4 bases at J, with 20 bases between the two ends. The CDR3 loop reads CASSVDASRDSDYNEQFF. CDR3 in DNA: TGTGCCAGCAGCGTAGATGCCAGCCGGGACTCGGATTACAATGAGCAGTTCTTC.

This chain joins TRBV6-5 and TRBJ1-1; 11 bases match TRBD1. J was trimmed by 4 bases and V by 4 bases; bases with no gene match: 5. The CDR3 is made up of 15 amino acids. In germline, CDR1 is MNHEY, CDR2 SVGAGI. CDR3 amino acids: CASSSRTGGTTEAFF. The DNA for the CDR3 is TGTGCCAGCAGTTCCCGGACAGGGGGCACCACTGAAGCTTTCTTT.

This sequence joins TRBV11-2 and TRBJ2-1; D not certain. The ends were cut back, 5 bases at V and 8 bases at J, with 13 bases in the middle. This CDR3 is 13 amino acids long. In germline, CDR1 is SGHAT, CDR2 FQNNGV. The CDR3 DNA reads TGTGCCAGCAGCCCTCAGTCGAGCGATGAGCAGTTCTTC. Its translation is CASSPQSSDEQFF. The variable domain in full, completed from reference TRBV11-2 and TRBJ2-1, reads EAGVAQSPRYKIIEKRQSVAFWCNPISGHATLYWYQQILGQGPKLLIQFQNNGVVDDSQLPKDRFSAERLKGVDSTLKIQPAKLEDSAVYLCASSPQSSDEQFFGPGTRLTVL.

The V gene is TRBV28, the J gene TRBJ1-1; possibly TRBD1 for D (5 bases). CDR1 and CDR2 from the germline V gene are MDHEN and SYDVKM. The CDR3 extends over 17 amino acids. Trimming cost V 7 bases and J 0 bases, with 21 bases left between them. The CDR3 sequence is CASTPSGPGAMNTEAFF. As DNA, the CDR3 is TGTGCCAGCACTCCATCAGGCCCCGGGGCCATGAACACTGAAGCTTTCTTT.

This clone was observed once. CDR3 coding DNA: TGTGCCAGCAGCACCTGGACAGGCCCAACTAATGAAAAACTGTTTTTT. Its protein is CASSTWTGPTNEKLFF. V usage is TRBV7-9 and J usage is TRBJ1-4, with TRBD1 matching over 7 bases. Germline CDR1 and CDR2: SEHNR and FQNEAQ (reference sequence). This CDR3 is 16 amino acids long. V lost 5 bases, J lost 0 bases, and 6 bases stayed unmatched.

The chain carries TRBV15 and TRBJ1-5, with no clear D. The CDR3 runs to 14 residues. Germline CDR1 and CDR2: LNHNV and YYDKDF (reference sequence). With 0 bases removed from V and 2 bases from J, the gap between germline ends came to 5 bases. In DNA, the CDR3 is TGTGCCACCAGCAGAGATAGGGGCAATCAGCCCCAGCATTTT. Translation: CATSRDRGNQPQHF.

This clone has a handful of counts. This sequence joins TRBV29-1 and TRBJ1-2; TRBD1 aligns across 8 bases. The CDR3 covers 15 residues. CDR1 is SQVTM and CDR2 is ANQGSEA in the germline V gene. With V trimmed by 4 bases and J by 2 bases, 9 bases remained unmatched. DNA of the CDR3: TGCAGCGTTGGCGTTGGGGCAGGGGGCAACTATGGCTACACCTTC. Its translation: CSVGVGAGGNYGYTF.

With regard to this clone: The junction and the germline gene differ at one end; a read error may be behind it. The chain links TRBV7-9 to TRBJ1-5; 8 bases match TRBD1. The CDR3 spans 17 residues. Germline loops: CDR1 SEHNR, CDR2 FQNEAQ (reference sequence). The CDR3 nucleotides are TGTGCCAGCAGCCTCGACAGGGGAGGCATAAGCAATCAGCTCCAGCATTTT. Its protein product is CASSLDRGGISNQLQHF. The variable domain in full, completed from reference TRBV7-9 and TRBJ1-5, reads DTGVSQNPRHKITKRGQNVTFRCDPISEHNRLYWYRQTLGQGPEFLTYFQNEAQLEKSRLLSDRFSAERPKGSFSTLEIQRTEQGDSAMYLCASSLDRGGISNQLQHFGDGTRLSIL.

This clone was detected a few times. V is TRBV5-1 and J is TRBJ1-3; weak D call: TRBD1 (6 bases). The ends were cut back, 5 bases at V and 0 bases at J, with 9 bases in the middle. Germline V lookup: CDR1 SGHRS, CDR2 YFSETQ. This CDR3 is 14 amino acids long. CDR3 in amino acids: CASSPGHSGNTIYF. As DNA, the CDR3 is TGCGCCAGCAGTCCGGGACACTCTGGAAACACCATATATTTT.

The rearrangement uses TRBV6-1 and TRBJ2-7, with D hard to call. Germline CDR1 MNHNS, CDR2 SASEGT. The CDR3 sequence is 14 residues long. The ends were cut back, 1 base at V and 6 bases at J, with 13 bases in the middle. The CDR3 DNA follows: TGTGCCAGCAGTGAAGTGCGAAGTTTGGGCGAGCAGTACTTC. This sequence encodes CASSEVRSLGEQYF.

This rearrangement joins TRBV28 to TRBJ1-5; 9 bases match TRBD1. V dropped 3 bases and J dropped 4; count of bases not matched to a gene: 10. This CDR3 is built from 17 residues. Germline lookup yields CDR1 MDHEN and CDR2 SYDVKM. The CDR3 reads CASSFVTGTGLNQPQHF. The CDR3 bases are TGTGCCAGCAGTTTCGTGACCGGGACAGGGCTGAATCAGCCCCAGCATTTT.

V usage is TRBV28 and J usage is TRBJ1-2; D gene unclear. This CDR3 is 14 amino acids long. V was clipped by 6 bases and J by 2 bases, with 13 bases between them. Germline V lookup: CDR1 MDHEN, CDR2 SYDVKM. The CDR3: CASSPAGPNYGYTF. In nucleotides, the CDR3 is TGTGCCAGCAGCCCTGCAGGACCCAACTATGGCTACACCTTC.

This chain connects TRBV5-1 to TRBJ2-1, with D unresolved. Looked up from germline, CDR1 is SGHRS and CDR2 is YFSETQ. Trimming shortened V by 0 bases and J by 6 bases, and 13 bases separated the two germline ends. The CDR3 has 15 amino acids. In DNA, the CDR3 is TGCGCCAGCAGCTTGGCCTTCCCTGGAAGCAATGAGCAGTTCTTC. The encoded protein is CASSLAFPGSNEQFF.

This clone was detected once. This chain connects TRBV5-1 to TRBJ2-6; no clear D gene. Germline V CDR1 and CDR2: SGHRS, YFSETQ. V lost 6 bases and J lost 3, with 10 bases in between. The CDR3 is 14 amino acids. The CDR3 bases are TGCGCCAGCACTCGGGCTTTTGGGGCCAACGTCCTGACTTTC. It is translated as CASTRAFGANVLTF.

This chain uses TRBV6-5 with TRBJ2-7; weak D call: TRBD2 (5 bases). With 8 bases removed from V and 0 bases from J, the gap between germline ends came to 14 bases. The CDR3 consists of 14 residues. Germline values: CDR1 MNHEY, CDR2 SVGAGI. The CDR3 nucleotides read TGTGCCAGCCGGGGAGCGTACAGCTCCTACGAGCAGTACTTC. It encodes CASRGAYSSYEQYF.

The chain recombines TRBV18 with TRBJ2-5; TRBD2 agrees at 10 bases. Germline assignment: CDR1 KGHSH and CDR2 LQKENI. J lost 4 bases, V lost 6 bases, and 8 bases had no gene match. CDR3 length: 15 amino acids. Here the CDR3 reads CASSLSSSGGETQYF. The CDR3 DNA reads as TGTGCCAGCTCGCTCAGTTCTAGCGGGGGAGAGACCCAGTACTTC.

CDR3 DNA: TGTGCCACCAGCAGAGATTCGTCTAGCACAGATACGCAGTATTTT. Its protein is CATSRDSSSTDTQYF. The V gene is TRBV15, the J gene TRBJ2-3; no reliable D call. Trimming took 0 bases from V and 0 from J, leaving 7 bases between them. CDR1 and CDR2 (germline): LNHNV, YYDKDF (reference sequence). The CDR3 totals 15 residues.